The clone carrying this TCR beta chain was recorded at least ten times. The source of the sample is a study of T-cell reconstitution after alpha-beta-depleted transplantation in children. Between the trimmed V and J ends, which lost 0 bases and 0 bases, there was a span of 8 bases. CDR1 and CDR2 (germline): ENHRY, SYGVKD. This CDR3 has 15 residues. Preparation of the TCRbeta library involved a method that used unique molecular identifiers. TCRdb recomputed calls from the PCR reads with MiXCR, one row per CDR3 protein. There are approximately 500,000 distinct CDR3 sequences in the sample; 10% to 13% occur only once, and just over 2% lies in the top ten.

The sequencing here drew on PBMCs, taken before TCRalphabeta/CD19-depleted stem cell transplant. The gene calls are TRBV10-3 and TRBJ1-1; TRBD1 might be the D (5 bases). The sequence derives from a child aged 2-15 years with inherited bone marrow failure, due to receive a stem cell transplant. CDR3 sequence (DNA): TGTGCCATCAGTGAGTCGTCAGGGTTGAACACTGAAGCTTTCTTT. Its translation is CAISESSGLNTEAFF.